The text below deals with one T cell receptor (beta chain). It lacks a known antigen. No much larger clone exists at a distance of one base, and base qualities are not known. TCRbeta CDR3 regions were amplified from genomic DNA using the immunoSEQ Assay, a bias-controlled multiplex PCR. In the authors' own workflow: The number of nucleated cells in each sample was estimated by amplification of reference gene primers within the assay. To quantify the absolute abundance of each unique TCRbeta CDR3 rearrangement, sequence reads were collapsed and filtered. For each sample, productive Simpson clonality was calculated by taking the square root of Simpson's diversity index across productive rearrangements. This immuneACCESS table, as held by TCRdb, lists in-frame sequences with V and J called but not all clones. Of the missing ones, under half trace to an unresolved V gene in checked studies; the others have no known cause. The V and J calls and clone size were taken over from that table, and D and trimming were inferred from the DNA. The sample table records about 180,000 clones; about 85% of these occur just once. In total, the top ten clones hold 2.5% to 3.5% of the sample.

The sample is drawn from a study of blood T cell repertoires in COVID-19 (dated by TCRdb to the early 2020s). With respect to the entire study: Samples covering the acute and convalescent phases of COVID-19 were provided by collaborators in the United States, Italy and Spain. The prospective study material was composed of cDNA or gDNA derived from T cells, B-cell-depleted T cells, or PBMCs. The dataset comprised deeply sampled blood TCRbeta repertoires from subjects exposed to, actively infected with, or recovered from COVID-19. A freely available public database, intended as a resource for researchers studying the immune response to SARS-CoV-2, is where the repertoires were released. The samples were drawn from the first 160 participants of the ongoing ImmuneRACE study and from 950 to 1,500 subjects provided by 6 global collaborators. Nearly every sample came with metadata listing a de-identified subject ID, COVID-19 status, age in years and sex. HLA class I and class II types, where available, came from metadata supplied by the sample provider rather than from assay-based typing. Results and caveats for the whole study, not just this receptor: How much clinical and demographic metadata was included differed by source and by participant, and the metadata was provided uncurated.

Via the germline V gene, CDR1 is MGHDK and CDR2 SYGVNS. Between the V and J ends, shortened by 1 base and 9 bases respectively, the junction contains 13 bases. The CDR3 measures 14 amino acids from cysteine to phenylalanine. Only the CDR3 DNA is retained, 42 bases long and in frame from the first base. Whole blood was collected in K2EDTA tubes by collaborating institutions according to the institutions' own protocols. For TCRbeta analysis, collaborators shipped samples in one of three forms: frozen whole blood, isolated PBMCs, or DNA extracted from either of those sample types. In this chain, TRBV25-1 is recombined with TRBJ2-1; 6 matching bases give a weak D call of TRBD2. Specimen: peripheral blood. This TCR was sampled from a woman aged 30 to 39 with active or convalescent COVID-19. For the CDR3, the sequence is CASSESQEGPEQFF. The DNA sequence is TGTGCCAGCAGTGAATCCCAGGAGGGTCCTGAGCAGTTCTTC.